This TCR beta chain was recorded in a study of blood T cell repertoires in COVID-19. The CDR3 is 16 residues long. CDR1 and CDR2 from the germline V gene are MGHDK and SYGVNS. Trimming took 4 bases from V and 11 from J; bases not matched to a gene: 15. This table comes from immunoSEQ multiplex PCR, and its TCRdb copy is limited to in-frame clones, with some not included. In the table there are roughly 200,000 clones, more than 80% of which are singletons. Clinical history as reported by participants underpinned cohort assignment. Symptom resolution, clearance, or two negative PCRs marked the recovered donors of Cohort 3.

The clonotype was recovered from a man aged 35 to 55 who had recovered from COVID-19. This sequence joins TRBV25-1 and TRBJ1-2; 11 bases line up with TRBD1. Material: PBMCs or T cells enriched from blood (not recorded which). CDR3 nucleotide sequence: TGTGCCAGCAGTGGAGGCCCCTGGACAGGGGGCCCTTTATACACCTTC. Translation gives CASSGGPWTGGPLYTF.